The following is a T cell receptor (beta chain) sequence with its context. The CDR3 contains 13 residues. Trimming at V came to 4 bases and at J to 7 bases, leaving 3 bases not matched to a gene. CDR1 is LNHDA, CDR2 SQIVND, per germline (reference sequence). This entry is derived from a study of blood T cell repertoires in COVID-19. In the study overall: COVID-19 samples collected from the United States, Italy and Spain covered acute and convalescent phases. The analysed material was cDNA or gDNA that came from T cells, B-cell-depleted T cells, or PBMCs.

Per the original methods: Reference gene primer amplification gave estimated nucleated cell counts. Here immunoSEQ multiplex PCR was the method, and the copy in TCRdb shows in-frame clones only, minus some. V and J calls and clone size are copied from that table; D and trimming were computed from the DNA. The data show some 170,000 clones, with roughly 85% seen just once and around 1.1% held by the top ten. The sequenced sample consisted of peripheral blood. The rearrangement uses TRBV19 and TRBJ1-4; 7 positions match TRBD1. The receptor was derived from a man aged 40-49 years with acute or convalescent COVID-19. The CDR3 sequence: CASSKQGPEKLFF. The DNA of the CDR3 is TGTGCCAGTAGTAAACAGGGGCCTGAAAAACTGTTTTTT.